The sequence of this T cell receptor beta chain was determined in a study of blood T cell repertoires in COVID-19. Study details: Researchers got acute and convalescent COVID-19 samples from the United States, Italy and Spain. T cells, B-cell-depleted T cells, or PBMCs supplied cDNA or gDNA.

The germline V gene has CDR1 SGHTS and CDR2 YDEGEE. V was cut by 1 base and J by 0 bases, with 7 bases left in between. This CDR3 is 14 amino acids long. Per the original methods: The assay estimated nucleated cells by amplifying reference gene primers. Some clones are missing from TCRdb's copy, which holds only in-frame ones; the method was immunoSEQ multiplex PCR. Clonal size and the V and J genes are those of that table, whereas D and trimming came from the DNA. The sample contains approximately 270,000 clones, 87% of which appear only once. The V call is TRBV5-8, the J call TRBJ1-1; D is ambiguous. The sequence was obtained from a man younger than 35 with active or convalescent COVID-19. What was sequenced was peripheral blood. The chain's CDR3 is CASSLHPMNTEAFF. The CDR3 DNA sequence: TGTGCCAGCAGCTTGCATCCTATGAACACTGAAGCTTTCTTT.